The clone carrying this T cell receptor (beta chain) was seen a single time. What it binds is not known. This sample was taken from a study of T cell responses to AZD1222 COVID-19 vaccine. Findings of the study overall: Donors skewed white British and female; clonal diversity was possibly underestimated. Recipients of AZD1222 seropositive at baseline numbered only 5 to 7.

The assay was immunoSEQ multiplex PCR, and TCRdb's table has in-frame clones only and misses some. The sample lists roughly 150,000 clones, just under 95% occurring once. This CDR3 has 13 residues. V was pared by 6 bases and J by 8 bases, with 8 bases of the junction left unmatched. Germline lookup yields CDR1 SGHTA and CDR2 FQGNSA. The sequencing used peripheral blood, collected on day 0 of AZD1222 vaccination. The receptor was derived from an adult in good health. The rearrangement joins TRBV7-2 to TRBJ1-2, with 8 positions matching TRBD1. In nucleotides, the CDR3 is TGTGCCAGCAGTTTGACAGGGGCGGACGGCTACACCTTC. It yields the protein CASSLTGADGYTF.